Below are 5 T cell receptor beta chains sequenced from a single sample in a study of CD8 T cells in Susac syndrome. RNA, at 0.5 to 1 ug, was reverse transcribed with random hexamers. One entry per CDR3 protein, called by TCRdb with MiXCR from the immunoSEQ multiplex PCR reads. The sample lists about 120,000 distinct CDR3 sequences, 80% to 95% occurring once. Sequencing was carried out using CD4+ T cells from PBMCs. The receptor set was obtained from a human donor in good health.

The chain recombines TRBV29-1 with TRBJ2-7; D remains unclear. CDR3 length: 13 amino acids. Per germline, CDR1 SQVTM and CDR2 ANQGSEA. V was cut by 7 bases and J by 1 base, with 14 bases left in between. CDR3 bases: TGCAGCGCTGTCGTAGTGACTTCCTACGAGCAGTACTTC. It is translated as CSAVVVTSYEQYF.

This clonotype was seen a single time. V gene TRBV19 combines with J gene TRBJ1-1, with D possibly TRBD1 on 5 matching bases. Germline CDR1 is LNHDA and CDR2 is SQIVND (reference sequence). This CDR3 has 13 residues. Trimming stripped 10 bases from V and 1 base from J, with 13 bases between. CDR3 DNA: TGTGCCACCAAGGAGACAGCGAACACTGAAGCTTTCTTT. The encoded protein is CATKETANTEAFF. Variable domain in full (rest from reference TRBV19 and TRBJ1-1): DGGITQSPKYLFRKEGQNVTLSCEQNLNHDAMYWYRQDPGQGLRLIYYSQIVNDFQKGDIAEGYSVSREKKESFPLTVTSAQKNPTAFYLCATKETANTEAFFGQGTRLTVV.

The chain employs TRBV2 and TRBJ2-5, with 7 nucleotides matching TRBD2. J gave up 4 bases and V 8 bases, and 7 bases lay outside the gene matches. The germline gives CDR1 SNHLY, CDR2 FYNNEI. The CDR3 covers 13 residues. CDR3: CASGREAGETQYF. The CDR3 nucleotides are TGTGCCAGCGGACGGGAGGCCGGAGAGACCCAGTACTTC.

The V call is TRBV2, the J call TRBJ1-1; no reliable D call. V was cut by 3 bases and J by 3 bases, with 5 bases left in between. The CDR3 spans 12 residues. Germline lookup yields CDR1 SNHLY and CDR2 FYNNEI. CDR3 DNA: TGTGCCAGCAGTGATATCTACACTGAAGCTTTCTTT. This translates into CASSDIYTEAFF.

This sequence joins TRBV2 and TRBJ2-1; no definite D call. The CDR3 totals 15 residues. With 3 bases removed from V and 2 bases from J, the gap between germline ends came to 11 bases. Looked up from germline, CDR1 is SNHLY and CDR2 is FYNNEI. The CDR3 coding sequence is TGTGCCAGCAGTGACCGGGCCCCCCCCTACAATGAGCAGTTCTTC. Amino acid sequence: CASSDRAPPYNEQFF.